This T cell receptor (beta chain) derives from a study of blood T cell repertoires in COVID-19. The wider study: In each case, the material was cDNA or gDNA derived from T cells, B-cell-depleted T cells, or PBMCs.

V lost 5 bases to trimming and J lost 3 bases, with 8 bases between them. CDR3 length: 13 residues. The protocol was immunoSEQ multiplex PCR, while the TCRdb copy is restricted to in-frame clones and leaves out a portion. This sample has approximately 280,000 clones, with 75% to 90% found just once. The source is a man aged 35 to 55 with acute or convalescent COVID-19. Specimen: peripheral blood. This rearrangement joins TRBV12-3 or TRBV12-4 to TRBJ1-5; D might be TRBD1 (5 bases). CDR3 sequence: CASSPGLNQPQHF. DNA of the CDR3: TGTGCCAGCAGTCCAGGGCTCAATCAGCCCCAGCATTTT.